This TCR beta chain was sequenced in a study of cytomegalovirus exposure and HLA in healthy donors (dated by TCRdb to between 2016 and 2019). Describing the broader study: An earlier analysis of fewer than 750 of the donors reported 250 to 300 Gb of sequence data and about 120 million unique TCR beta sequences obtained from roughly 170 million T cells. An early release that covered about 600 HLA-typed donors contained approximately 300 gigabases of sequencing data and approximately 85 million unique TCR sequences. In the later analysis, no new phenotypic data were used to find candidate immune exposures; instead, reliance was placed on TCR beta sequences and their occurrence across donors. The study aimed to test whether signatures of past pathogen exposure could be identified by cataloging public T cell receptors. Typing coverage varied by locus: roughly 629-640 donors for A, B, C, DRB1 and DQB1; roughly 520 for DQA1; around 570 for DPA1; some 470 for DPB1. In a later genetic analysis, genome-wide SNP genotypes for about three fifths of the 666 donors were used, and that subset was treated as a discovery cohort. To predict cytomegalovirus infection status, the study combined high-throughput TCR immunosequencing, statistical association of individual TCRs with disease status, and machine learning. Several DR-DQ haplotypes were treated as single units for association and clustering because of strong linkage in the cohort. On average, roughly 250,000 unique TCR beta nucleotide sequences were sequenced per donor among a few hundred genotyped donors of the cohort, with 15% to 20% of those sequences being non-productive. Both class I and class II loci were covered by HLA typing, at four-digit resolution. All discovery cohort repertoires had been generated on a single sequencing platform. In addition to the first cohort of 666 subjects, a separate validation cohort of 120 different subjects was used. Of the roughly 430 genotyped donors, over 65% fell in the genetic ancestry cluster associated with self-reported Caucasian donors. A later analysis re-examined previously published TCR beta repertoires from more than 650 donors and added high-resolution HLA genotyping to investigate patterns of TCR occurrence. The study profiled the T cell repertoires of more than 500 subjects by immunosequencing and related them to cytomegalovirus serostatus. Donor age, sex, ethnicity and CMV serostatus were compiled alongside the repertoire data. An earlier analysis of 587 of the donors applied high-throughput TCR beta sequencing to assess whether each TCR beta V gene segment acted as functional or pseudogenic. What the research found in general, with its limitations: An association between a missense DCLRE1C variant and V-gene and J-gene trimming of TCR beta chains was found in a later genetic analysis and replicated in an independent cohort. According to a later analysis, most CMV-associated TCR beta chains appeared to be HLA-restricted, and the HLA associations seemed to be driven largely by CMV exposure. Sequencing depth was assumed to be roughly uniform across donors in the presence/absence analyses, though that assumption may not hold. Immune exposure information for the cohort was limited to CMV serostatus. In an earlier analysis of roughly 560 of the donors, most TCR beta V segments were observed in productive rearrangements about 90% or about 30% of the time, broadly matching IMGT annotations. In a later genetic analysis, fewer N-insertions in productive TCRs were reported among donors in an Asian-associated ancestry cluster than the roughly 640-donor mean. In a later analysis, around 17,000 TCR beta sequences were associated with specific HLA alleles at a false discovery rate of 0.05. A further reported finding was that TCR beta sequences accurately predicted the HLA-A and HLA-B alleles for most subjects in the first cohort. In the study, around 150 TCR beta chains were listed as associated with cytomegalovirus. When HLA alleles, especially DR and DQ, strongly co-occurred, attributing TCR associations to individual alleles was difficult. A cluster of highly shared sequence variants was judged likely to be a technical artifact of the sequencing pipeline. Because the 87-base-pair reads could not distinguish some IMGT-functional V segments, including TRBV6-2 and TRBV6-3, those segments were excluded. A few of the identified cytomegalovirus-associated TCR beta chains were confirmed in vitro to be specific for cytomegalovirus antigens. In a later analysis, HLA-associated TCR beta chains were found to be more clonally expanded and to have lower generation probabilities than equally common non-associated chains. Across donors, most TCR sequences were observed very rarely, whereas some public TCRs were present in many individuals. Some 15 rarely observed V segments, including chromosome 9 orphons, were excluded from the earlier analysis of a few hundred of the donors because counts were too low. Several of the top co-occurrence clusters appeared to be linked to parvovirus B19, influenza, CMV and Epstein-Barr virus, according to a later analysis. Linkage disequilibrium might explain the correlated functional status among segregating V segments, but an unknown experimental factor could not be excluded. In this cohort, only TCR beta chains were sequenced, and detectable features were limited by the absence of alpha or paired-chain data. Cytomegalovirus status was reported to be diagnosed by the classifier with high specificity and sensitivity in both the original and validation cohorts. According to the authors, the approach could potentially be generalized to other disease states and immunological phenotypes. Because HLA typing was missing for some donors at each locus, association tests included only the typed subset. In a later analysis, the rate of TCR association differed among HLA loci, with DRB1 alleles having the most associated TCRs and HLA-C alleles having the fewest.

In total, 500 to 700 healthy bone marrow donors made up the cohort. At the time of sampling, all cohort members were nominally healthy, though unrecorded immune exposures were likely present. The donor was CMV seropositive and was included in the group of 250 to 300 seropositive cohort members. A peripheral blood sample was collected from each donor, and TCR beta sequencing was performed on peripheral blood mononuclear cells. Genomic DNA was extracted from the blood cell samples with the Qiagen DNeasy Blood Extraction Kit. This clone was counted only a few times. Its recognized antigen is unknown. Base-call qualities are not available, and no considerably larger clone is one nucleotide away. At the junction V is shortened by 5 bases and J by 6 bases; bases outside the gene matches: 11. The CDR3, from cysteine to phenylalanine, totals 18 residues. Kept here is only the CDR3 DNA, which spans 54 bases and is read in frame from base 1. In the germline V gene (reference sequence), CDR1 corresponds to SEHNR and CDR2 to FQNEAQ.

Library preparation was by the immunoSEQ multiplex PCR assay. For the multiplex PCR, a mixture combining 60 forward primers for TCR Vbeta segments and 13 reverse primers for TCR Jbeta segments was used. The CDR3 region of rearranged TCR beta genes was amplified from genomic DNA with a multiplex PCR assay. The Illumina HiSeq System was used to sequence the amplified TCR beta libraries as 87-base-pair reads. Per the source publication's procedure: A later analysis tallied around 80 million unique TCR beta chains across the 666 repertoires, and about 10 million of those chains were shared by two or more donors. To remove PCR and sequencing errors, raw reads were error-corrected and collapsed into unique sequences using a nearest-neighbor algorithm that merged closely related sequences. Alignment of CDR3 sequences to IMGT reference sequences was used to assign V, D and J gene segments. For a sequence to be retained, at least a six-nucleotide match to both a V gene segment and a J gene segment was required. Rearrangements were called productive when the CDR3 lacked stop codons and stayed in frame with V and J; all others were non-productive. CDR3 was defined by IMGT convention, running from the second conserved V-encoded cysteine to the conserved J-encoded phenylalanine. In an earlier analysis of around 600 of the donors, sequences lacking an unambiguous match to a single V gene segment were excluded. An earlier analysis of almost 600 of the donors classified V segments as functional when productive rearrangements were above 56.7% and as segregating when the standard deviation between donors was above 5%. A statistical classification framework was built to diagnose cytomegalovirus status from the catalog of TCR beta chain sequences. V and J gene assignment, in a later analysis, came from comparing TCR nucleotide sequences with IMGT/GENE-DB human TR gene sequences. Using the TCRdist pipeline, a later analysis assigned CDR3 sequences along with most-parsimonious VDJ recombination scenarios. In a later analysis, each TCR beta chain was defined by its CDR3 amino acid sequence together with its V-gene family, and reads lacking a unique V-gene family were excluded. A later analysis removed several hundred highly shared, low-generation-probability nucleotide sequences to deal with suspected cross-contamination and a sequencing artifact. In a later analysis, a clonal expansion index was calculated for each public chain from normalized within-repertoire ranks of inferred template counts. In a later analysis, generation probabilities were computed using a VDJ recombination model fitted to out-of-frame rearrangements, and the results were checked against IGoR. In a later analysis, hypergeometric tests were used to score TCR-TCR, TCR-HLA and TCR-CMV co-occurrence, with a repertoire-size bias correction applied to TCR pairs. To estimate false discovery rates, a later analysis permuted the HLA or CMV assignments 20 times. In a later analysis, co-occurring TCRs were grouped using DBSCAN, and TCRdist sequence similarity was added for clustering within HLA-allele-positive subsets. Co-occurrence clustering excluded repertoires with fewer than 30,000 or more than 120,000 public chains, plus five with anomalous nucleotide sharing. This immuneACCESS table, as held by TCRdb, lists in-frame sequences with V and J called but not all clones. Of the missing ones, under half trace to an unresolved V gene in checked studies; the others have no known cause. The V and J calls and the clone size are those of that table, but D and trimming were determined from the DNA. For this sample the table gives some 140,000 clones, of which around four fifths were detected only once. In total, the top ten clones hold less than 1.5% of the sample.

Sequences were obtained from PBMCs. The chain couples TRBV7-9 to TRBJ2-2; TRBD2 agrees with 14 junctional bases. This TCR was recovered from a male donor in good health and CMV-seropositive. CDR3 reads: CASSHQGLGLAGAGELFF. Here is the DNA: TGTGCCAGCAGCCACCAGGGTCTGGGACTAGCGGGGGCCGGGGAGCTGTTTTTT.